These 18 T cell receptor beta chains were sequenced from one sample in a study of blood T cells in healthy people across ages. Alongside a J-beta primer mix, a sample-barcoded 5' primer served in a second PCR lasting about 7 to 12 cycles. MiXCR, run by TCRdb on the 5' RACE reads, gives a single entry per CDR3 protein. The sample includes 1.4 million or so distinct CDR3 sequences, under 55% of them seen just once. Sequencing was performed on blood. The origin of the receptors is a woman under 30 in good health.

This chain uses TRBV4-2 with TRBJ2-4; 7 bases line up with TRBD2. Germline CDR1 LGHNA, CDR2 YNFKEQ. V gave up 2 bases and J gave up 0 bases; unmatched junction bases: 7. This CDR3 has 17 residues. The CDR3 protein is CASSQPSGQAAKNIQYF. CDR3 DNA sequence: TGTGCCAGCAGCCAACCTAGCGGCCAAGCAGCCAAAAACATTCAGTACTTC.

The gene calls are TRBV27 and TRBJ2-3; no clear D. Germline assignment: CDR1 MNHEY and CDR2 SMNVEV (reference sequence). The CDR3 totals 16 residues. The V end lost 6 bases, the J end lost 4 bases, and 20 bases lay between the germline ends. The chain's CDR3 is CASSRRASSGSDTQYF. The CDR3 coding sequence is TGTGCCAGCAGCCGCCGGGCTAGTTCTGGCTCAGATACGCAGTATTTT.

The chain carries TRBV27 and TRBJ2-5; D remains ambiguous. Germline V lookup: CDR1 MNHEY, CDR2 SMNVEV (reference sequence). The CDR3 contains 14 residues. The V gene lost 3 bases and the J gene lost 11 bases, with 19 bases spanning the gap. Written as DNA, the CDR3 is TGTGCCAGCAGTTTTCTAACCAGCTACAATGAGCAGTACTTC. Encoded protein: CASSFLTSYNEQYF.

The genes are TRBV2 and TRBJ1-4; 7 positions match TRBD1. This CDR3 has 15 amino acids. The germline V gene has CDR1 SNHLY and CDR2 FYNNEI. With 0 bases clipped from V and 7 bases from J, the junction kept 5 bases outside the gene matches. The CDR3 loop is CASSEAGTVPEKLFF. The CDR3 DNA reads TGTGCCAGCAGTGAAGCGGGGACAGTTCCTGAAAAACTGTTTTTT.

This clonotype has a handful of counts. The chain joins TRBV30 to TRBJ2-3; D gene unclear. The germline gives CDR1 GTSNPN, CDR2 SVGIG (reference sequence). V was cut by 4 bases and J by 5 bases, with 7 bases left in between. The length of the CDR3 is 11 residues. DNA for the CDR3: TGTGCCTGGAACTACCTAGATACGCAGTATTTT. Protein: CAWNYLDTQYF. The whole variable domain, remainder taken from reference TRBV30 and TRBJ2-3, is SQTIHQWPATLVQPVGSPLSLECTVEGTSNPNLYWYRQAAGRGLQLLFYSVGIGQISSEVPQNLSASRPQDRQFILSSKKLLLSDSGFYLCAWNYLDTQYFGPGTRLTVL.

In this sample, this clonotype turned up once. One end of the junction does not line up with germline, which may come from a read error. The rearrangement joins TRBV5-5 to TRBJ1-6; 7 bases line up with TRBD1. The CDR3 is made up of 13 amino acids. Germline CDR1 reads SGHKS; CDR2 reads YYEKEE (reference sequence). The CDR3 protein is CASSFDRASPPHF. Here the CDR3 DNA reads TGTGCCAGCAGCTTCGACAGGGCTTCACCCCCCCACTTT.

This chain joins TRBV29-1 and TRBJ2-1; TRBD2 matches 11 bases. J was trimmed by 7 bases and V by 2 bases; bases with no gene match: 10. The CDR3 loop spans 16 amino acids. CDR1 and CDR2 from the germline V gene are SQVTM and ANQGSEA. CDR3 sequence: CSVERTSGYGWNEQFF. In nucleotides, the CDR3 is TGCAGCGTTGAAAGGACTAGCGGGTACGGGTGGAATGAGCAGTTCTTC.

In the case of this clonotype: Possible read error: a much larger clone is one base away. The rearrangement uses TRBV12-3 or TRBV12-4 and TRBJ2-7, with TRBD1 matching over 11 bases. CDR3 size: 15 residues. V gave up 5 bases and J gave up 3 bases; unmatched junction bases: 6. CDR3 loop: CASSPNGTGGYEQYF. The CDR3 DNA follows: TGTGCCAGCAGTCCCAACGGGACAGGGGGCTACGAGCAGTACTTC.

The CDR3 protein is CASSLGFGQIYEQYF. The CDR3 DNA is TGTGCCAGCAGCTTAGGTTTTGGACAGATCTACGAGCAGTACTTC. The gene calls are TRBV11-2 and TRBJ2-7; a weak D match, TRBD1 (6 bases). CDR1 and CDR2 from the germline V gene are SGHAT and FQNNGV. Trimming stripped 1 base from V and 3 bases from J, with 13 bases between. The CDR3 runs to 15 residues.

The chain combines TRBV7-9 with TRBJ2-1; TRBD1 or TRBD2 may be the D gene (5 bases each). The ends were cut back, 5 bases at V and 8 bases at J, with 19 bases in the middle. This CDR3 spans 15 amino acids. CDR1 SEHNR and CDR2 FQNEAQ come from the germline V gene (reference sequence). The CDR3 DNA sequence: TGTGCCAGCAGCCTACCGGGCCCCCGAGGGGATGAGCAGTTCTTC. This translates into CASSLPGPRGDEQFF.

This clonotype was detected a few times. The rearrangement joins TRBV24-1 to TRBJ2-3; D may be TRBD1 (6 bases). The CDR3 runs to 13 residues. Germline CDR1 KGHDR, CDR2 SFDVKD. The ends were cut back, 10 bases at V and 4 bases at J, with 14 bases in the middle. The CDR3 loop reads CATSFGGADTQYF. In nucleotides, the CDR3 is TGTGCCACGTCTTTTGGGGGCGCAGATACGCAGTATTTT.

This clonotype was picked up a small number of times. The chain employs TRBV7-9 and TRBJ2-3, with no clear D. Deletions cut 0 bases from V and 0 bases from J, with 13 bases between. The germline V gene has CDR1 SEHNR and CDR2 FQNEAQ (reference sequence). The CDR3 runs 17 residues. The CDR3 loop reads CASSLAPSRFSTDTQYF. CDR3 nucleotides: TGTGCCAGCAGCTTAGCCCCGAGCAGGTTTAGCACAGATACGCAGTATTTT. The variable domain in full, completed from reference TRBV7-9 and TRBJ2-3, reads DTGVSQNPRHKITKRGQNVTFRCDPISEHNRLYWYRQTLGQGPEFLTYFQNEAQLEKSRLLSDRFSAERPKGSFSTLEIQRTEQGDSAMYLCASSLAPSRFSTDTQYFGPGTRLTVL.

The CDR3 coding sequence is TGCGCCAGCAGCTTGGCAGGGACGGAGGAAGAGACCCAGTACTTC. Its translation: CASSLAGTEEETQYF. This chain links TRBV5-1 with TRBJ2-5; D possibly uses TRBD1 or TRBD2 (5 bases each). This CDR3 spans 15 amino acids. Per the germline V gene, CDR1 is SGHRS and CDR2 is YFSETQ. V was shortened by 0 bases and J by 3 bases, with 12 bases between the two germline ends.

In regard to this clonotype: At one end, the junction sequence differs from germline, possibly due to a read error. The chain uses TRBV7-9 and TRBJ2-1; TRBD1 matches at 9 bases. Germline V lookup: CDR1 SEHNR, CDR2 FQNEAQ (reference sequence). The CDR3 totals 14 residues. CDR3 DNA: TGTGCCGGCAGCTTCGGACAGGGGTGGGATGAGCAGTTCTTC. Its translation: CAGSFGQGWDEQFF. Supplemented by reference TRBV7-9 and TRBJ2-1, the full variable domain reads DTGVSQNPRHKITKRGQNVTFRCDPISEHNRLYWYRQTLGQGPEFLTYFQNEAQLEKSRLLSDRFSAERPKGSFSTLEIQRTEQGDSAMYLCAGSFGQGWDEQFFGPGTRLTVL.

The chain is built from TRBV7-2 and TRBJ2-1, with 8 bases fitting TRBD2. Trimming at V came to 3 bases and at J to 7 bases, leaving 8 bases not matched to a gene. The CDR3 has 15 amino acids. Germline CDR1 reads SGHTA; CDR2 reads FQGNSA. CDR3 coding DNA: TGTGCCAGCAGCTTCGTAGCGGGAATCCGGAATGAGCAGTTCTTC. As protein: CASSFVAGIRNEQFF.

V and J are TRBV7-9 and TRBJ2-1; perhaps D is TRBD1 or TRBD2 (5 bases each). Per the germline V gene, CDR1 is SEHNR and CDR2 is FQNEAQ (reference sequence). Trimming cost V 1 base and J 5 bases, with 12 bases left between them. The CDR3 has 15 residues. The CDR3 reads CASSLDPWGNNEQFF. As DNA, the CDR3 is TGTGCCAGCAGCTTAGACCCATGGGGGAACAATGAGCAGTTCTTC.

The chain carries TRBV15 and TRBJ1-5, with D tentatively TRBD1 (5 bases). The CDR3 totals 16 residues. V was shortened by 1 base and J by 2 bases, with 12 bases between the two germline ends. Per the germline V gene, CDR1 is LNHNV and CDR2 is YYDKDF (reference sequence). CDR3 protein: CATSRGGKRGNQPQHF. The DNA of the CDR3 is TGTGCCACCAGCAGAGGGGGGAAGAGGGGCAATCAGCCCCAGCATTTT.

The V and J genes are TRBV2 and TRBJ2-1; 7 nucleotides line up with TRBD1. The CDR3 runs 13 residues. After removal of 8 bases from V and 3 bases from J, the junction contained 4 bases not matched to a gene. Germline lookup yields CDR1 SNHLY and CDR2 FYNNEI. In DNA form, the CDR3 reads TGTGCCAGCCAACAGGGGATCTACAATGAGCAGTTCTTC. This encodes CASQQGIYNEQFF.